This TCR beta chain was found in a study of blood T cell repertoires in COVID-19. The overall study: Sources were T cells, B-cell-depleted T cells, or PBMCs; the material itself was cDNA or gDNA.

V was trimmed by 5 bases and J by 2 bases, leaving 15 bases between them. The CDR3 extends over 15 amino acids. Germline CDR1 is SGHTA and CDR2 is FQGNSA. Repertoires were generated with immunoSEQ multiplex PCR, while TCRdb's copy carries only in-frame clones and drops some. Among nearly 80,000 clones listed, roughly 85% were seen once. Sequencing was performed on peripheral blood. This chain connects TRBV7-2 to TRBJ2-5; perhaps TRBD2 as D (5 bases). The clonotype was recovered from an older woman with acute or convalescent COVID-19. In DNA form, the CDR3 reads TGTGCCAGCAGCCGGGCAGCGGTAAGACAAGAGACCCAGTACTTC. Protein: CASSRAAVRQETQYF.